Below, 10 T cell receptor beta chains from the same sample are listed, as sequenced in a study of cytomegalovirus exposure and HLA in healthy donors. PCR was performed using 60 Vbeta and 13 Jbeta primers. The method was immunoSEQ multiplex PCR; TCRdb's version includes in-frame clones alone and lacks a portion of them. The sample carries 150,000 to 200,000 clones, about 79% recorded once. The specimen sequenced was PBMCs. The receptors come from a man aged 40-50 years in good health and CMV-seropositive.

This chain uses TRBV6-6 with TRBJ1-1; D gene unclear. Germline V CDR1 and CDR2: MNHNY, SVGAGI (reference sequence). The V gene lost 0 bases and the J gene lost 3 bases, with 5 bases spanning the gap. The CDR3 runs to 13 residues. The CDR3: CASSYSWHTEAFF. DNA for the CDR3: TGTGCCAGCAGTTACTCCTGGCACACTGAAGCTTTCTTT.

The V and J genes are TRBV5-4 and TRBJ2-3; D is ambiguous. The germline V and J ends were trimmed by 0 bases and 2 bases, with 4 bases remaining between them. Germline V CDR1 and CDR2: SGHNT, YYREEE (reference sequence). The CDR3 is 13 residues long. CDR3 nucleotide sequence: TGTGCCAGCAGCTTGGGGCCCACAGATACGCAGTATTTT. As protein: CASSLGPTDTQYF. Complete variable domain (other parts from reference TRBV5-4 and TRBJ2-3): ETGVTQSPTHLIKTRGQQVTLRCSSQSGHNTVSWYQQALGQGPQFIFQYYREEENGRGNFPPRFSGLQFPNYSSELNVNALELDDSALYLCASSLGPTDTQYFGPGTRLTVL.

This clone appeared a few times. This rearrangement joins TRBV18 to TRBJ1-5; no clear D. V was cut by 2 bases and J by 4 bases, with 6 bases left in between. CDR1 is KGHSH and CDR2 is LQKENI in the germline V gene. This CDR3 is 13 amino acids long. The CDR3 spells CASSPEENQPQHF. The CDR3 DNA sequence: TGTGCCAGCTCACCAGAGGAGAATCAGCCCCAGCATTTT. Based on the CDR3 plus reference TRBV18 and TRBJ1-5, the full variable domain is NAGVMQNPRHLVRRRGQEARLRCSPMKGHSHVYWYRQLPEEGLKFMVYLQKENIIDESGMPKERFSAEFPKEGPSILRIQQVVRGDSAAYFCASSPEENQPQHFGDGTRLSIL.

The rearrangement joins TRBV2 to TRBJ2-7; 10 bases match TRBD2. With 8 bases clipped from V and 4 bases from J, the junction kept 8 bases outside the gene matches. Germline CDR1 reads SNHLY; CDR2 reads FYNNEI. The CDR3 length is 14 residues. The CDR3 DNA follows: TGTGCCAGCTCGCTAGCGGGAGAATGGTACGAGCAGTACTTC. This sequence encodes CASSLAGEWYEQYF.

This chain uses TRBV6-5 with TRBJ2-7; D might be TRBD1 (5 bases). The CDR3 runs to 12 residues. V was trimmed by 4 bases and J by 3 bases, leaving 7 bases between them. Per the germline V gene, CDR1 is MNHEY and CDR2 is SVGAGI. CDR3 DNA: TGTGCCAGCAGTTGGGGCAGCTACGAGCAGTACTTC. The encoded protein is CASSWGSYEQYF.

This chain links TRBV7-2 with TRBJ2-5; D possibly corresponds to TRBD2 (5 bases). Germline-derived CDR1 and CDR2 are SGHTA and FQGNSA. Trimming took 7 bases from V and 5 from J, leaving 14 bases between them. The length of the CDR3 is 13 residues. For the CDR3, the DNA is TGTGCCAGCACCGGACTCCTTGGGGAGACCCAGTACTTC. Translating gives CASTGLLGETQYF. The complete variable domain, with remaining parts taken from reference TRBV7-2 and TRBJ2-5, reads GAGVSQSPSNKVTEKGKDVELRCDPISGHTALYWYRQSLGQGLEFLIYFQGNSAPDKSGLPSDRFSAERTGGSVSTLTIQRTQQEDSAVYLCASTGLLGETQYFGPGTRLLVL.

This clone was counted a single time. CDR3 region: CASSEYTGGAYEQYF. The CDR3 DNA follows: TGTGCCAGCAGTGAATATACAGGGGGCGCCTACGAGCAGTACTTC. The gene calls are TRBV25-1 and TRBJ2-7; the match to TRBD1 covers 9 bases. Unmatched junction bases numbered 2, after V lost 0 bases and J lost 2 bases. CDR3 length: 15 amino acids. Per the germline V gene, CDR1 is MGHDK and CDR2 is SYGVNS.

This clone has a single count. The genes are TRBV15 and TRBJ1-1, with 8 bases aligning to TRBD1. The junction had 6 bases not matched to a gene; V was cut back by 5 bases and J by 4 bases. This CDR3 has 14 amino acids. The germline CDR1 and CDR2 sequences are LNHNV and YYDKDF (reference sequence). The CDR3: CATSYQGAPTEAFF. CDR3 nucleotide sequence: TGTGCCACCAGCTACCAGGGGGCGCCCACTGAAGCTTTCTTT. The full variable domain, in which reference TRBV15 and TRBJ1-1 provide the parts outside the CDR3, is DAMVIQNPRYQVTQFGKPVTLSCSQTLNHNVMYWYQQKSSQAPKLLFHYYDKDFNNEADTPDNFQSRRPNTSFCFLDIRSPGLGDTAMYLCATSYQGAPTEAFFGQGTRLTVV.

The gene calls are TRBV7-7 and TRBJ2-1; D ambiguous. Trimming took 5 bases from V and 9 from J, leaving 14 bases between them. From germline, CDR1 is SSHAT and CDR2 FNYEAQ (reference sequence). The CDR3 is 13 residues long. The CDR3 sequence: CASSPRIAGEQFF. The CDR3 DNA sequence: TGTGCCAGCAGCCCCCGAATAGCTGGTGAGCAGTTCTTC. Full variable domain (remainder filled in from reference TRBV7-7 and TRBJ2-1): GAGVSQSPRYKVTKRGQDVTLRCDPISSHATLYWYQQALGQGPEFLTYFNYEAQPDKSGLPSDRFSAERPEGSISTLTIQRTEQRDSAMYRCASSPRIAGEQFFGPGTRLTVL.

The rearrangement joins TRBV7-9 to TRBJ1-5; D gene unclear. The CDR3 extends over 13 amino acids. CDR1 is SEHNR, CDR2 FQNEAQ, per germline (reference sequence). V lost 5 bases, J lost 4 bases, and 9 bases lay in between. CDR3 nucleotide sequence: TGTGCCAGCAGCCCCCGGGATAATCAGCCCCAGCATTTT. Its translation: CASSPRDNQPQHF.